This T cell receptor beta chain appears in the sequencing data of a study of memory CD8 T cells in hepatitis C reinfection. Study as a whole: A couple of donors cleared primary HCV but became chronic after reinfection. Between 55 and 20 weeks before reinfection detection, pre-reinfection samples were drawn. Study results and caveats: Only a handful of donors prevented definitive conclusions about public clonotypes.

Time point noted: pre-reinfection, 55 to 20 weeks before reinfection detection. Sorted cells were sequenced directly ex vivo without any in vitro expansion. Control naive CD8 T cells came from a couple of donors at all three reinfection time points. Using immunoSEQ multiplex PCR, the repertoire was profiled, and TCRdb retains in-frame clones only, with some absent. The table records approximately 52,000 clones, about 90% of them present only once. Points on this clone: The antigen remains undetermined.

V was trimmed by 4 bases and J by 6 bases, leaving 20 bases between them. This CDR3 has 16 amino acids. Germline V CDR1 and CDR2: SGHTS, YDEGEE. The clonotype comes from a man younger than 35 with hepatitis C virus infection. The sample consisted of naive CD8+ T cells sorted from blood. The chain joins TRBV5-8 to TRBJ1-5, with D perhaps matching TRBD1 (6 bases). CDR3 region: CASSELQGWRGQPQHF. The CDR3 nucleotides read TGTGCCAGCAGCGAACTTCAGGGGTGGCGAGGTCAGCCCCAGCATTTT.